Listed below are T cell receptor beta chains from one sample, sequenced in a study of radiotherapy plus CTLA-4 blockade in lung cancer. Produced via immunoSEQ multiplex PCR; TCRdb's table is partial and in-frame only. Here the sample spans tens of thousands of clones, over 60% being singletons. Sequencing used peripheral blood, obtained from a patient treated with radiotherapy plus ipilimumab. These receptors were collected from a human donor with non-small cell lung cancer that progressed on radiotherapy plus ipilimumab. Each CDR3 is given with its conserved first and last residue. D genes are given only for firm matches. Only part of the rows carry a size: once, few, many, or a class if the clone is expanded.

cdr3_aa cdr3_nt d_call j_call clone_size v_call
CASSLSSGLTDTQYF TGTGCCAGCAGCTTATCCAGCGGGCTCACAGATACGCAGTATTTT . TRBJ2-3 once TRBV7-9
CASSLGQTESYEQYF TGCGCCAGCAGCTTGGGACAGACAGAGAGCTACGAGCAGTACTTC . TRBJ2-7 . TRBV5-1
CASSWTGEEGSNEQFF TGTGCCAGCAGTTGGACAGGGGAAGAGGGGTCCAATGAGCAGTTCTTC TRBD1 TRBJ2-1 . TRBV27
CASSVQANTEAFF TGTGCCAGCAGTGTACAAGCGAACACTGAAGCTTTCTTT . TRBJ1-1 . TRBV6-1
CASSTGQGARGANVLTF TGTGCCAGTAGCACGGGACAGGGAGCGAGGGGGGCCAACGTCCTGACTTTC TRBD1 TRBJ2-6 once TRBV19
CASSIGGSNQPQHF TGTGCCAGTAGTATAGGAGGGAGCAATCAGCCCCAGCATTTT . TRBJ1-5 . TRBV19
CAIRQGPNTGELFF TGTGCCATCAGACAGGGACCCAACACCGGGGAGCTGTTTTTT . TRBJ2-2 . TRBV10-3
CASSDPGEGEDTIYF TGCGCCAGCAGTGACCCAGGGGAGGGTGAAGACACCATATATTTT . TRBJ1-3 . TRBV10-1
CASSVGRMRETQYF TGCGCCAGCAGTGTTGGACGGATGAGAGAGACCCAGTACTTC . TRBJ2-5 . TRBV4-1
CASSVTTGQETQYF TGTGCCAGCAGCGTAACCACAGGACAAGAGACCCAGTACTTC . TRBJ2-5 once TRBV9
CASSFGTGGYEQYF TGTGCCAGCAGTTTTGGGACAGGGGGCTACGAGCAGTACTTC TRBD1 TRBJ2-7 . TRBV27
CASSGASGRLSDTQYF TGTGCCAGCAGTGGGGCTAGCGGGAGGTTGTCAGATACGCAGTATTTT TRBD2 TRBJ2-3 . TRBV2
CASSYSAGAGTEAFF TGTGCCAGCAGTTACTCGGCAGGGGCTGGAACTGAAGCTTTCTTT . TRBJ1-1 . TRBV6-5
CSVTGTSSNEQFF TGCAGCGTTACCGGGACTAGCAGCAATGAGCAGTTCTTC TRBD2 TRBJ2-1 . TRBV29-1
CASSPGQAATNVLTF TGTGCCAGCAGCCCCGGACAGGCTGCGACCAACGTCCTGACTTTC TRBD1 TRBJ2-6 . TRBV7-2
CASSDDRGSYEQYF TGTGCCAGCAGTGACGACAGGGGGTCCTACGAGCAGTACTTC TRBD1 TRBJ2-7 . TRBV2
CASSQRWGSQSYGYTF TGTGCCAGCAGCCAACGGTGGGGGTCACAGAGCTATGGCTACACCTTC . TRBJ1-2 . TRBV7-2
CASSYADSNQPQHF TGTGCCAGCAGTTACGCAGACAGCAATCAGCCCCAGCATTTT . TRBJ1-5 . TRBV6-6
CASSLSNTGELFF TGTGCCAGCAGCCTATCCAACACCGGGGAGCTGTTTTTT . TRBJ2-2 few TRBV9
CASSYEGLTYEQYF TGTGCCAGCAGTTACGAAGGTTTGACCTACGAGCAGTACTTC . TRBJ2-7 . TRBV6-6
CASSEKQRNTEAFF TGTGCCAGCAGTGAAAAACAGAGGAACACTGAAGCTTTCTTT . TRBJ1-1 once TRBV2
CASRREGTEAFF TGCGCCAGCAGGAGGGAAGGCACTGAAGCTTTCTTT . TRBJ1-1 . TRBV5-1
CASSPWGQDGYTF TGTGCCAGCAGCCCCTGGGGACAAGATGGCTACACCTTC . TRBJ1-2 . TRBV5-5
CASSGLGTELENEQFF TGTGCCAGCAGTGGTCTTGGGACTGAACTCGAGAATGAGCAGTTCTTC . TRBJ2-1 . TRBV28
CASSAGLAGVPGTGELFF TGTGCCAGCAGCGCGGGACTAGCGGGAGTACCGGGAACCGGGGAGCTGTTTTTT TRBD2 TRBJ2-2 . TRBV7-9
CASSEDRGGPFQGEKLFF TGTGCCAGCAGTGAAGATCGTGGAGGGCCCTTCCAGGGTGAAAAACTGTTTTTT . TRBJ1-4 few TRBV2
CASTAPGTENTEAFF TGTGCCAGCACCGCCCCGGGGACAGAAAACACTGAAGCTTTCTTT TRBD1 TRBJ1-1 . TRBV28
CASSNRDRRPEVDF TGTGCCAGCAGCAACCGGGACAGGCGCCCCGAGGTGGACTTC TRBD1 TRBJ2-7 . TRBV5-5
CTSRPKEIVAGEQYF TGCACCAGCAGACCTAAGGAAATAGTCGCTGGCGAGCAGTACTTC . TRBJ2-7 . TRBV1
CASSLAPSTSGANVLTF TGCGCCAGCAGCTTGGCCCCGAGTACCTCTGGGGCCAACGTCCTGACTTTC . TRBJ2-6 once TRBV5-1
CASSLASNRIAGYTF TGTGCCAGCAGCTTGGCATCCAACAGGATAGCTGGCTACACCTTC . TRBJ1-2 once TRBV5-4
CASSLSGHPNTEAFF TGTGCCAGCAGTTTATCGGGACACCCGAACACTGAAGCTTTCTTT . TRBJ1-1 . TRBV28
CASSLGLSGNTIYF TGTGCCAGCAGCTTGGGGCTCTCTGGAAACACCATATATTTT . TRBJ1-3 . TRBV5-6
CASSEETDTQYF TGCGCCAGCAGCGAGGAGACAGATACGCAGTATTTT . TRBJ2-3 . TRBV5-1
CASKAFRELRKTYGYTF TGTGCCAGCAAGGCGTTCAGAGAGTTACGAAAGACCTATGGCTACACCTTC . TRBJ1-2 . TRBV5-2
CASSHETGLAGETQYF TGTGCCAGCAGCCATGAGACGGGACTAGCGGGGGAGACCCAGTACTTC TRBD2 TRBJ2-5 few TRBV28
CASSLGLHPNEQFF TGCGCCAGCAGCTTGGGACTACATCCGAATGAGCAGTTCTTC . TRBJ2-1 . TRBV5-1
CASSLRQTNYGYTF TGTGCCAGCAGTTTGCGACAGACTAACTATGGCTACACCTTC . TRBJ1-2 . TRBV6-5
CASIQRREAFF TGTGCCAGCATTCAAAGACGGGAAGCTTTCTTT . TRBJ1-1 once TRBV28
CASSIAGGTEAFF TGTGCCAGTAGTATTGCAGGGGGCACTGAAGCTTTCTTT TRBD1 TRBJ1-1 . TRBV19
CASSSPTGGDVAFF TGTGCCAGCAGTTCCCCAACAGGGGGCGATGTAGCTTTCTTT TRBD1 TRBJ1-1 . TRBV27
CASSPVLLEQYF TGTGCCAGCAGCCCCGTTCTTCTCGAGCAGTACTTC . TRBJ2-7 . TRBV7-2
CAISIDRGTPYEQYF TGTGCCATCAGTATCGACAGGGGGACCCCCTACGAGCAGTACTTC TRBD1 TRBJ2-7 . TRBV10-3
CASSLEVQVQYF TGTGCCAGCAGCTTAGAGGTGCAAGTACAGTACTTC . TRBJ2-7 . TRBV7-2
CASSLGGLPADTQYF TGTGCCAGCAGCTTAGGGGGGTTGCCCGCGGATACGCAGTATTTT . TRBJ2-3 . TRBV7-6
CASSMGTLRGPWQPQHF TGTGCCAGTAGTATGGGGACCCTCAGGGGCCCTTGGCAGCCCCAGCATTTT . TRBJ1-5 . TRBV19
CASSSDRAYNEKLFF TGTGCCAGCAGCTCAGACAGGGCTTATAATGAAAAACTGTTTTTT TRBD1 TRBJ1-4 . TRBV5-6
CASSQGRWNTGELFF TGTGCCAGTAGTCAGGGCCGCTGGAACACCGGGGAGCTGTTTTTT . TRBJ2-2 . TRBV19
CASSQDLAGDRKTQYF TGTGCCAGCAGCCAAGATCTTGCGGGGGACCGGAAGACCCAGTACTTC TRBD2 TRBJ2-5 . TRBV4-2
CASSFQGADQPQHF TGTGCCAGCAGTTTCCAGGGGGCTGATCAGCCCCAGCATTTT TRBD1 TRBJ1-5 once TRBV6-1
CASSVNRETQYF TGTGCCAGCAGTGTGAACAGAGAGACCCAGTACTTC . TRBJ2-5 once TRBV2
CASSSGLAETYNEQFF TGTGCCAGCAGTTCCGGACTAGCGGAAACCTACAATGAGCAGTTCTTC TRBD2 TRBJ2-1 . TRBV6-5